This is a list of T cell receptor beta chains from one sample in a study of shared clonotypes between healthy human individuals. Measured with immunoSEQ multiplex PCR; TCRdb has only the in-frame clones, and not every one. The table shows nearly 1,000,000 clones, with 70% to 85% occurring only once. The sequenced material came from memory CD4+ T cells sorted from blood. These receptors all come from a man aged 18 to 35 in good health. CDR3s include the opening cysteine and the closing phenylalanine or tryptophan. A D gene is named only where the DNA matches it firmly. Clone sizes are given selectively: once, few, many, or a class where the clone is expanded.

d_gene | j_gene | abundance | v_gene | CDR3aa | CDR3nt
TRBD1 | TRBJ2-4 | - | TRBV9 | CASSATDRGVAKNIQYF | TGTGCCAGCAGCGCAACTGACAGGGGGGTAGCCAAAAACATTCAGTACTTC
TRBD1 | TRBJ1-1 | - | TRBV7-9 | CASSADRGYTEAFF | TGTGCCAGCAGCGCCGACAGGGGGTACACTGAAGCTTTCTTT
TRBD1 | TRBJ1-5 | - | TRBV6-1 | CASSWTGGGNQPQHF | TGTGCCAGCAGTTGGACAGGGGGCGGCAATCAGCCCCAGCATTTT
TRBD1 | TRBJ2-5 | few | TRBV10-3 | CAISESGTGGAETQYF | TGTGCCATCAGTGAGTCCGGGACAGGGGGCGCAGAGACCCAGTACTTC
- | TRBJ1-2 | - | TRBV6-1 | CASILGQGSYGYTF | TGTGCCAGCATCTTAGGGCAGGGAAGCTATGGCTACACCTTC
- | TRBJ1-2 | once | TRBV10-3 | CAISDSQANYGYTF | TGTGCCATCAGTGACTCACAGGCTAACTATGGCTACACCTTC
TRBD1 | TRBJ2-1 | - | TRBV7-8 | CASSFGQVGLSYNEQFF | TGTGCCAGCAGCTTCGGACAGGTAGGGCTCTCCTACAATGAGCAGTTCTTC
- | TRBJ1-3 | - | TRBV10-1 | CASSDLSSGNTIYF | TGCGCCAGCAGTGATCTCAGCTCTGGAAACACCATATATTTT
TRBD1 | TRBJ2-7 | - | TRBV19 | CATGQGLHEQYF | TGTGCCACGGGACAGGGGCTCCACGAGCAGTACTTC
- | TRBJ2-5 | - | TRBV5-1 | CASSATTRKQETQYF | TGCGCCAGCAGCGCAACTACTAGGAAGCAAGAGACCCAGTACTTC
TRBD2 | TRBJ2-1 | - | TRBV19 | CASTSATSVYNEQFF | TGTGCCAGTACCTCAGCGACTAGCGTTTACAATGAGCAGTTCTTC
TRBD1 | TRBJ1-3 | - | TRBV5-4 | CASSPGQGHASGNTIYF | TGTGCCAGCAGCCCGGGACAGGGTCACGCATCTGGAAACACCATATATTTT
- | TRBJ2-7 | few | TRBV7-2 | CASSRLWEQYF | TGTGCCAGCAGCCGACTCTGGGAGCAGTACTTC
- | TRBJ2-7 | - | TRBV9 | CASSVGPTGSYEQYF | TGTGCCAGCAGCGTAGGGCCGACAGGATCCTACGAGCAGTACTTC
- | TRBJ2-7 | - | TRBV6-1 | CASKEGVPTSYEQYF | TGTGCCAGCAAGGAGGGGGTCCCCACCTCCTACGAGCAGTACTTC
- | TRBJ1-2 | once | TRBV6-1 | CASSLGARGYTF | TGTGCCAGCAGTTTGGGGGCCCGGGGCTACACCTTC
TRBD1 | TRBJ2-7 | - | TRBV7-9 | CASSLGGQGAYEQYF | TGTGCCAGCAGCTTAGGGGGACAGGGGGCCTACGAGCAGTACTTC
- | TRBJ2-1 | - | TRBV10-2 | CASSLRGTLGSYNEQFF | TGCGCCAGCAGTCTGAGGGGGACACTCGGATCCTACAATGAGCAGTTCTTC
TRBD1 | TRBJ1-2 | - | TRBV5-4 | CASSTPGQGFYGYTF | TGTGCCAGCAGCACACCGGGACAGGGGTTCTATGGCTACACCTTC
- | TRBJ2-7 | - | TRBV4-2 | CASSPIERRSAYEQYF | TGTGCCAGCAGCCCCATTGAGAGGCGGAGCGCCTACGAGCAGTACTTC
- | TRBJ2-1 | - | TRBV9 | CASSVGLQGTHNEQFF | TGTGCCAGCAGCGTAGGTTTGCAAGGGACTCACAATGAGCAGTTCTTC
- | TRBJ1-6 | - | TRBV6-1 | CASSSDSFSPLHF | TGTGCCAGCAGCTCAGACTCGTTTTCACCCCTCCACTTT
TRBD1 | TRBJ2-3 | - | TRBV9 | CASSVGDRVSTDTQYF | TGTGCCAGCAGCGTAGGGGACAGGGTTAGCACAGATACGCAGTATTTT
- | TRBJ2-7 | - | TRBV5-1 | CASSLGPGEPYEQYF | TGCGCCAGCAGCTTGGGGCCAGGGGAACCCTACGAGCAGTACTTC
- | TRBJ1-2 | - | TRBV6-5 | CASSYMGLDGYTF | TGTGCCAGCAGTTACATGGGGCTGGATGGCTACACCTTC
- | TRBJ1-2 | once | TRBV7-2 | CASSFSVGGYTF | TGTGCCAGCAGCTTTTCCGTTGGCGGCTACACCTTC
TRBD1 | TRBJ2-3 | - | TRBV27 | CASSLQGATDTQYF | TGTGCCAGCAGTCTTCAGGGGGCAACAGATACGCAGTATTTT
TRBD1 | TRBJ1-4 | - | TRBV30 | CAWDRDRAEKLFF | TGTGCCTGGGACCGGGACAGGGCTGAAAAACTGTTTTTT
- | TRBJ1-2 | - | TRBV28 | CASTRGAGKGYTF | TGTGCCAGCACACGGGGGGCGGGGAAAGGCTACACCTTC
TRBD1 | TRBJ1-4 | - | TRBV5-1 | CASSSTGGDEKLFF | TGCGCCAGCAGCTCTACAGGGGGCGATGAAAAACTGTTTTTT
- | TRBJ2-7 | - | TRBV5-1 | CASSLPGVEQYF | TGCGCCAGCAGCCTCCCCGGGGTCGAGCAGTACTTC
- | TRBJ2-7 | - | TRBV11-1 | CASSLADLREQYF | TGTGCCAGCAGCTTAGCGGACTTGCGCGAGCAGTACTTC
TRBD1 | TRBJ2-3 | - | TRBV7-9 | CASSFGTGTDTQYF | TGTGCCAGCAGCTTCGGGACAGGCACAGATACGCAGTATTTT
- | TRBJ2-7 | - | TRBV5-1 | CASSLETSYEQYF | TGCGCCAGCAGCTTGGAGACCTCCTACGAGCAGTACTTC
TRBD1 | TRBJ1-1 | - | TRBV27 | CASRPTGTTEAFF | TGTGCCAGCAGGCCGACAGGGACAACTGAAGCTTTCTTT
- | TRBJ1-3 | - | TRBV4-1 | CASIPTVLSGNTIYF | TGCGCCAGCATTCCTACAGTACTCTCTGGAAACACCATATATTTT
TRBD1 | TRBJ1-5 | - | TRBV5-1 | CASSLSGQVGQPQHF | TGCGCCAGCAGCTTGTCGGGACAGGTGGGTCAGCCCCAGCATTTT
TRBD2 | TRBJ2-7 | - | TRBV7-9 | CASSLSGTSGTLRHF | TGTGCCAGCAGCTTGTCTGGGACTAGCGGGACATTAAGGCACTTC
- | TRBJ2-5 | - | TRBV5-1 | CASLLGVGETQYF | TGCGCCAGCCTCCTTGGGGTAGGGGAGACCCAGTACTTC
TRBD1 | TRBJ2-4 | - | TRBV5-1 | CASSSTGGGGKNIQYF | TGCGCCAGCAGCTCGACAGGGGGCGGAGGCAAAAACATTCAGTACTTC
- | TRBJ2-4 | many | TRBV2 | CASSVTPTLLAKNIQYF | TGTGCCAGCAGTGTTACTCCGACCCTCCTAGCCAAAAACATTCAGTACTTC
TRBD1 | TRBJ2-7 | - | TRBV5-1 | CASRLQDRVGEQYF | TGCGCCAGCAGACTCCAGGACAGGGTAGGCGAGCAGTACTTC
- | TRBJ2-7 | - | TRBV6-1 | CASSEMDSPREYF | TGTGCCAGCAGTGAGATGGACAGTCCTCGGGAGTACTTC
TRBD1 | TRBJ1-3 | - | TRBV2 | CASSRDSSSGNTIYF | TGTGCCAGCAGCAGGGACAGCTCCTCTGGAAACACCATATATTTT
- | TRBJ2-1 | - | TRBV30 | CAWRRTGSKNEQFF | TGTGCCTGGAGACGAACAGGGAGCAAGAATGAGCAGTTCTTC
- | TRBJ2-3 | - | TRBV7-2 | CASSLAGRVTDTQYF | TGTGCCAGCAGCTTAGCCGGTCGGGTCACAGATACGCAGTATTTT
- | TRBJ1-1 | - | TRBV6-6 | CASSYGVGNTEAFF | TGTGCCAGCAGTTACGGGGTTGGGAACACTGAAGCTTTCTTT
TRBD1 | TRBJ2-5 | once | TRBV5-1 | CASSRTGGFEETQYF | TGCGCCAGCAGCCGGACAGGGGGCTTCGAAGAGACCCAGTACTTC
- | TRBJ1-2 | few | TRBV2 | CASSESRDGYTF | TGTGCCAGCAGTGAATCTCGGGATGGCTACACCTTC
- | TRBJ1-3 | once | TRBV30 | CAWGQGTGNTIYF | TGTGCCTGGGGGCAGGGAACTGGAAACACCATATATTTT
- | TRBJ2-1 | - | TRBV27 | CASSATGGGEQFF | TGTGCCAGCAGCGCGACAGGAGGAGGCGAGCAGTTCTTC
- | TRBJ1-2 | - | TRBV9 | CASSVTHTNYGYTF | TGTGCCAGCAGCGTCACTCATACTAACTATGGCTACACCTTC
TRBD1 | TRBJ2-3 | many | TRBV5-1 | CASSLRQGPTDTQYF | TGCGCCAGCAGCCTGAGACAGGGCCCCACAGATACGCAGTATTTT
- | TRBJ1-5 | - | TRBV4-1 | CASSPQTGIQPQHF | TGCGCCAGCAGCCCTCAAACCGGGATTCAGCCCCAGCATTTT
TRBD1 | TRBJ1-4 | once | TRBV13 | CASSYKRTGDEKLFF | TGTGCCAGCAGCTACAAAAGGACAGGGGATGAAAAACTGTTTTTT
TRBD1 | TRBJ1-4 | once | TRBV7-9 | CAVTGKKATNEKLFF | TGTGCGGTGACAGGGAAAAAGGCAACTAATGAAAAACTGTTTTTT
- | TRBJ2-1 | - | TRBV7-9 | CASSPAGVNYNEQFF | TGTGCCAGCAGCCCAGCAGGGGTCAACTACAATGAGCAGTTCTTC
- | TRBJ1-3 | - | TRBV5-1 | CASSLATGTGNTIYF | TGCGCCAGCAGCTTGGCTACAGGAACTGGAAACACCATATATTTT